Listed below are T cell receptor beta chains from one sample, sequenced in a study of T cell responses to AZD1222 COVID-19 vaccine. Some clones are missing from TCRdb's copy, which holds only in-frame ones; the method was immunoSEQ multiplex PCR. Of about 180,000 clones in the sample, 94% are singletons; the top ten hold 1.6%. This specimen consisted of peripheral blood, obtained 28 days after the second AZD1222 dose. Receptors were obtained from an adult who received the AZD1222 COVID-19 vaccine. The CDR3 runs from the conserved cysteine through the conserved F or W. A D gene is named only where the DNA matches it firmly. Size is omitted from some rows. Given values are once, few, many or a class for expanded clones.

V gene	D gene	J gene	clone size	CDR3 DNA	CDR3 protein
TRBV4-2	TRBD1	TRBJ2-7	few	TGTGCCAGCAGCCAAGACCCGGGACAGGGGAGCTACGAGCAGTACTTC	CASSQDPGQGSYEQYF
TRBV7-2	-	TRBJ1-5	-	TGTGCCAGCAGCCCCCCGGGGACAACCAATCAGCCCCAGCATTTT	CASSPPGTTNQPQHF
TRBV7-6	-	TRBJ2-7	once	TGTGCCAGCAGCACCCGACAGGACTACGAGCAGTACTTC	CASSTRQDYEQYF
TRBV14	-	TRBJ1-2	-	TGTGCCAGCAGCTACGCAGGCAGCAACTATGGCTACACCTTC	CASSYAGSNYGYTF
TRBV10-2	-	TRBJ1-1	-	TGCGCCAGCAGTCAATTACAGGGACCCAACACTGAAGCTTTCTTT	CASSQLQGPNTEAFF
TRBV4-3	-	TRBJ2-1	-	TGCGCCAGCAGCCAAGATCAGGGTTCAAGCTCCTACAATGAGCAGTTCTTC	CASSQDQGSSSYNEQFF
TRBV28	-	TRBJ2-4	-	TGTGCCAGCGCTTCAGCAAACATTCAGTACTTC	CASASANIQYF
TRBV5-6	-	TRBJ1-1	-	TGTGCCAGCAGCTCACTCCGGAGGGAAGCTTTCTTT	CASSSLRREAFF
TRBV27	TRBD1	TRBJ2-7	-	TGTGCCAGCAGTTTATCTGGGACAGACTACGAGCAGTACTTC	CASSLSGTDYEQYF
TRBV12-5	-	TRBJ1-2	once	TGTGCTAGTGGTCCAAACGGCCAGCCTCGGGGGGACTACACCTTC	CASGPNGQPRGDYTF
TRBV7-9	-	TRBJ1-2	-	TGTGCCATAGACCGGGCCTATGGCTACACCTTC	CAIDRAYGYTF
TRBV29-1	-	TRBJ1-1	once	TGCAGCGTTGCAACGTCCCTGATGAACACTGAAGCTTTCTTT	CSVATSLMNTEAFF
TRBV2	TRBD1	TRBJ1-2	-	TGTGCCAGCAGTGAAGAGCGGACAGGGCAGTTCAACTATGGCTACACCTTC	CASSEERTGQFNYGYTF
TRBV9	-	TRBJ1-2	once	TGTGCCAGCAGCGTAGCAAGAGCGGGCGGTAGCTACACCTTC	CASSVARAGGSYTF
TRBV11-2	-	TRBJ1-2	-	TGTGCCAGCAGCCTCCTAGACAGGCCTGACTATGGCTACACCTTC	CASSLLDRPDYGYTF
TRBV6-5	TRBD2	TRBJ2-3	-	TGTGCCAGCACCTACGGGGGGTATACGCAGTATTTT	CASTYGGYTQYF
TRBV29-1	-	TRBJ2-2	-	TGCAGCGTTTCCCTAGCAACCGGGGAGCTGTTTTTT	CSVSLATGELFF
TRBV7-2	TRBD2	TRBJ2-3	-	TGTGCCAGCAGCCCCTTCGCTAGCGGGACCCAATTAGGGGGGGTACAGCAGTATTTT	CASSPFASGTQLGGVQQYF
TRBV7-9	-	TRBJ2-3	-	TGTGCCAGCGAAACGGTCGCCGGACCAACGCAGTATTTT	CASETVAGPTQYF
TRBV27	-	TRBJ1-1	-	TGTGCCAGCAGCAGGGCCCAGGGGAACACTGAAGCTTTCTTT	CASSRAQGNTEAFF
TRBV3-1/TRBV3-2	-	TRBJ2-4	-	TGTGCCAGCAGCCAAGAAGGGGCGGCTAGGACCAAAAACATTCAGTACTTC	CASSQEGAARTKNIQYF
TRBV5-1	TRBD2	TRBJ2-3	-	TGCGCCAGCAGCTTACTAGCGGGAGGTACAGATACGCAGTATTTT	CASSLLAGGTDTQYF